This is a list of T cell receptor beta chains from one sample in a study of blood T cell repertoires in COVID-19. Generated by immunoSEQ multiplex PCR, the TCRdb table keeps only in-frame clones and is missing some. The sample holds some 190,000 clones, roughly 86% seen once. The sample taken for sequencing was peripheral blood. These receptors all stem from a woman in her sixties or seventies with active or convalescent COVID-19. Both conserved end residues are part of each CDR3.

V	J	CDR3
TRBV6-5	TRBJ2-7	CASSRQGESSYEQYF
TRBV2	TRBJ2-2	CASSERELAGGPGELFF
TRBV5-6	TRBJ2-7	CASSLVQGAYEQYF
TRBV18	TRBJ1-5	CASSPGQGRQPQHF
TRBV29-1	TRBJ2-1	CSVERDRGYEQFF
TRBV6-5	TRBJ2-2	CATDRVGTGELFF
TRBV6-1	TRBJ1-5	CASSEGSVGNQPQHF
TRBV11-2	TRBJ2-7	CASSVTNGEQYF
TRBV6-5	TRBJ1-6	CASSYSDTDNSPLHF
TRBV19	TRBJ2-3	CASTRRGGPTDTQYF
TRBV7-9	TRBJ2-1	CASSTPGSMISYNEQFF
TRBV15	TRBJ1-3	CATESSGNTIYF
TRBV15	TRBJ2-7	CATSRLTGSYEQYF
TRBV28	TRBJ2-3	CASSRGRQDTQYF
TRBV2	TRBJ2-2	CASSGTRGTGELFF
TRBV3-1/TRBV3-2	TRBJ2-7	CASSQDLAGGPYEQYF
TRBV15	TRBJ2-2	CATSSLKREGRIGELFF
TRBV29-1	TRBJ2-1	CSVESWWSRDSKPTSYNEQFF
TRBV9	TRBJ2-1	CASSVDASSYNEQFF
TRBV7-2	TRBJ1-2	CASSLGGENYGYTF
TRBV4-1	TRBJ2-2	CASSQEGRLASTGELFF
TRBV3-1/TRBV3-2	TRBJ2-1	CASSQDRTSPLYLEQFF
TRBV4-1	TRBJ1-2	CASSQALDRGWGYTF
TRBV7-2	TRBJ1-1	CASSFARTGFTEAFF
TRBV5-4	TRBJ2-7	CASSRQGGYEQYF
TRBV5-1	TRBJ2-7	CASSLGEPYEQYF
TRBV6-1	TRBJ1-1	CASSDLQGVEAFF
TRBV9	TRBJ2-1	CASSANRRTGVNEQFF
TRBV18	TRBJ1-5	CASSWDRDVQPQHF
TRBV9	TRBJ2-7	CASSPQDSAHEQYF
TRBV29-1	TRBJ2-6	CSVDFSGANVLTF
TRBV6-6	TRBJ2-7	CASRARDEQYF
TRBV6-6	TRBJ2-1	CASSYGSQNEQFF
TRBV29-1	TRBJ1-1	CSVAYRGARGTEAFF
TRBV18	TRBJ1-1	CASSPRTGDLGAFF
TRBV18	TRBJ2-7	CASSPLVASYEQYF
TRBV5-1	TRBJ2-1	CASSLGAGGLNEQFF
TRBV28	TRBJ2-5	CASSSQGHLQETQYF
TRBV9	TRBJ2-2	CASSVQGYTGELFF
TRBV3-1/TRBV3-2	TRBJ2-5	CASSQSETQYF
TRBV5-4	TRBJ1-2	CASSSGGADYGYTF
TRBV14	TRBJ1-2	CASSLRDREGYTF
TRBV9	TRBJ2-1	CASSPGGWAYNEQFF
TRBV5-1	TRBJ2-3	CASSHGQTTDTQYF
TRBV20-1	TRBJ2-7	CSATLDFWQYF
TRBV5-1	TRBJ1-5	CASSAEGTRPQHF
TRBV2	TRBJ2-7	CASSTDRAREQYF
TRBV5-1	TRBJ2-1	CASSLAQGPYNEQFF
TRBV4-1	TRBJ2-1	CASGREGEQFF